This T cell receptor beta chain was sequenced in a study of CD8 T cells in ankylosing spondylitis. A single record per CDR3 protein comes from TCRdb applying MiXCR to the 5' RACE reads. The sample has roughly 60,000 distinct CDR3 sequences, 6.2% seen once. With V trimmed by 1 base and J by 6 bases, 6 bases remained unmatched. The CDR3 is made up of 14 amino acids. The sequencing input was synovial fluid, either unsorted or a sorted T cell fraction (not recorded which). The TCR was taken from a male donor with ankylosing spondylitis. This rearrangement joins TRBV12-3 or TRBV12-4 to TRBJ2-7, with 7 positions matching TRBD1. The CDR3 protein is CASSLGTGVSEQYF. The CDR3 nucleotides are TGTGCCAGCAGTTTAGGCACAGGGGTAAGCGAGCAGTACTTC.